This T cell receptor (beta chain) was documented in a study of STAT5B mutations in CD4+ large granular lymphocyte leukemia. Profiling relied on immunoSEQ multiplex PCR, and the TCRdb table lists in-frame clones only, not all of them. Altogether about 40,000 clones are present, 81% being singletons, with the ten largest covering approximately 3.8%. Sequencing used CD4+ T cells from blood buffy coats. This sequence was found in a human donor in good health.

CDR3 coding DNA: TGTGCCAGCAGTTTAGGGACAGGAGCTAACTATGGCTACACCTTC. This translates into CASSLGTGANYGYTF. V usage is TRBV27 and J usage is TRBJ1-2; 8 bases match TRBD1. J lost 0 bases, V lost 2 bases, and 2 bases had no gene match. Germline loops: CDR1 MNHEY, CDR2 SMNVEV (reference sequence). The CDR3 is made up of 15 amino acids.